These 18 T cell receptor beta chains originate from one sample sequenced in a study of T cells in Graves' hyperthyroidism and ophthalmopathy. Researchers amplified the TCR beta CDR3 regions from RNA transcripts. HTBI primers were employed in a first-round RT-PCR of the TCR CDR3. TCRdb ran MiXCR on the multiplex PCR reads and lists one entry per CDR3 protein. This table holds about 400,000 distinct CDR3 sequences, 14% to 15% found once. The sequenced sample consisted of blood. These receptors were obtained from a woman between 25 and 40 years old with Graves' hyperthyroidism.

This clonotype occurred a few times. The chain combines TRBV28 with TRBJ2-6; D unclear. V lost 6 bases and J 1 base, leaving 10 bases between the germline ends. CDR3 size: 15 residues. Germline CDR1 is MDHEN and CDR2 is SYDVKM. CDR3 sequence reads: CASSSRRSGANVLTF. The CDR3 DNA follows: TGTGCCAGCAGCTCACGTAGGTCTGGGGCCAACGTCCTGACTTTC.

This clonotype has just a few counts. The chain carries TRBV5-1 and TRBJ2-7, with 7 bases lining up with TRBD2. The V gene end was trimmed by 0 bases and the J gene end by 4 bases; junction bases not matched to a gene: 7. CDR1 is SGHRS and CDR2 is YFSETQ in the germline V gene. The CDR3 sequence is 15 residues long. The chain's CDR3 is CASSLVAGGKYEQYF. The CDR3 coding sequence is TGCGCCAGCAGCTTGGTAGCCGGGGGGAAATACGAGCAGTACTTC.

This clonotype was observed a few times. The chain uses TRBV4-1 and TRBJ2-3, with 8 bases that match TRBD2. This CDR3 is built from 18 residues. Losses at the gene ends were 4 bases for V and 5 bases for J; bases not matched to a gene: 17. Germline assignment: CDR1 MGHRA and CDR2 YSYEKL. CDR3 loop: CASSLLLNREGLGDTQYF. The CDR3 coding sequence is TGCGCCAGCAGCCTTCTCTTAAATCGGGAGGGCCTTGGAGATACGCAGTATTTT.

This clonotype has more than one count but fewer than ten. The rearrangement links TRBV7-9 to TRBJ2-7, with D perhaps TRBD1 (5 bases). The CDR3 extends over 14 amino acids. Germline CDR1 and CDR2: SEHNR and FQNEAQ (reference sequence). The V end was cut by 5 bases, the J end by 0 bases, with 11 bases between. The DNA of the CDR3 is TGTGCCAGCAGCAAACAGGCCATCTCCTACGAGCAGTACTTC. Protein: CASSKQAISYEQYF.

This chain links TRBV5-1 with TRBJ1-1; the D is unclear. CDR1 and CDR2 from the germline V gene are SGHRS and YFSETQ. CDR3 size: 15 residues. Deletions cut 4 bases from V and 1 base from J, with 14 bases between. Here the CDR3 reads CASSSGIRQNTEAFF. CDR3 DNA: TGCGCCAGCAGCAGCGGGATCAGGCAGAACACTGAAGCTTTCTTT. Based on the CDR3 plus reference TRBV5-1 and TRBJ1-1, the full variable domain is KAGVTQTPRYLIKTRGQQVTLSCSPISGHRSVSWYQQTPGQGLQFLFEYFSETQRNKGNFPGRFSGRQFSNSRSEMNVSTLELGDSALYLCASSSGIRQNTEAFFGQGTRLTVV.

This clonotype showed up many times. DNA for the CDR3: TGCAGGCAAGGACTAGCGGGAGCAGATACGCAGTATTTT. It encodes CRQGLAGADTQYF. The rearrangement uses TRBV20-1 and TRBJ2-3; 13 bases agree with TRBD2. This CDR3 is 13 amino acids long. Germline V CDR1 and CDR2: DFQATT, SNEGSKA (reference sequence).

The table lists this clonotype with a few counts. The genes are TRBV2 and TRBJ1-1; D uncertain. Deletions cut 4 bases from V and 4 bases from J, with 10 bases between. The germline V gene encodes CDR1 SNHLY and CDR2 FYNNEI. The CDR3 runs to 13 residues. The CDR3 protein is CASSVEMGTEAFF. In DNA form, the CDR3 reads TGTGCCAGCAGTGTCGAAATGGGCACTGAAGCTTTCTTT.

This clonotype has ten or more counts. The rearrangement uses TRBV2 and TRBJ2-1; 12 nucleotides agree with TRBD2. After removal of 6 bases from V and 6 bases from J, the junction contained 9 bases not matched to a gene. CDR3 size: 16 residues. Per the germline V gene, CDR1 is SNHLY and CDR2 is FYNNEI. CDR3 coding DNA: TGTGCCAGCAGGAGCTGGACTAGCGGGAAGAGCAATGAGCAGTTCTTC. Translation: CASRSWTSGKSNEQFF. The whole variable domain, filled in from reference TRBV2 and TRBJ2-1, reads EPEVTQTPSHQVTQMGQEVILRCVPISNHLYFYWYRQILGQKVEFLVSFYNNEISEKSEIFDDQFSVERPDGSNFTLKIRSTKLEDSAMYFCASRSWTSGKSNEQFFGPGTRLTVL.

This chain joins TRBV6-5 and TRBJ1-2; 7 nucleotides align to TRBD1. Germline-derived CDR1 and CDR2 are MNHEY and SVGAGI. The trim removed 2 bases at V and 8 bases at J, leaving 8 bases unmatched. This CDR3 spans 14 amino acids. The CDR3 reads CASSYTDRARGYTF. CDR3 nucleotide sequence: TGTGCCAGCAGTTACACCGACAGGGCTCGAGGCTACACCTTC.

This clonotype was counted many times. This chain connects TRBV18 to TRBJ2-3; the D is unclear. The V end was cut by 11 bases, the J end by 2 bases, with 20 bases between. This CDR3 has 15 amino acids. Germline-derived CDR1 and CDR2 are KGHSH and LQKENI. CDR3 in DNA: TGTGCCCATATCAAGGTGTCTTCGGTCACAGATACGCAGTATTTT. It encodes CAHIKVSSVTDTQYF.

This clonotype showed up just a few times. The chain is built from TRBV4-1 and TRBJ1-2; D call uncertain. The germline gives CDR1 MGHRA, CDR2 YSYEKL. V lost 1 base to trimming and J lost 0 bases, with 9 bases between them. This CDR3 comprises 15 residues. The CDR3 region is CASSQAGLANYGYTF. The DNA for the CDR3 is TGCGCCAGCAGCCAAGCCGGGCTTGCTAACTATGGCTACACCTTC.

The table lists this clonotype with many counts. This chain connects TRBV3-1 to TRBJ2-5; D call uncertain. Per the germline V gene, CDR1 is LGHDT and CDR2 is YNNKEL (reference sequence). The CDR3 is 13 residues long. V gave up 2 bases and J gave up 5 bases, with 9 bases separating them. This CDR3 reads CASSQHLGETQYF. The CDR3 DNA reads TGTGCCAGCAGCCAACACCTAGGGGAGACCCAGTACTTC.

This clonotype has just a few counts. The CDR3 region is CASSLGEPGFGTDTQYF. The CDR3 coding sequence is TGCGCCAGCAGCTTGGGCGAGCCCGGTTTCGGCACAGATACGCAGTATTTT. This sequence joins TRBV5-1 and TRBJ2-3; D unclear. V lost 0 bases and J 1 base, leaving 15 bases between the germline ends. There are 17 residues in the CDR3. Germline V gives CDR1 SGHRS, CDR2 YFSETQ.

This clonotype was recorded many times. This chain links TRBV18 with TRBJ1-2, with unresolved D. The CDR3 spans 13 residues. Germline V gene sequence: CDR1 KGHSH, CDR2 LQKENI. V was shortened by 2 bases and J by 4 bases, with 8 bases between the two germline ends. CDR3 in amino acids: CASSPSVLYGYTF. The CDR3 region has the DNA TGTGCCAGCTCACCATCAGTTCTCTATGGCTACACCTTC.

This clonotype showed up many times. The rearrangement links TRBV29-1 to TRBJ2-1, with D hard to call. Germline V CDR1 and CDR2: SQVTM, ANQGSEA. V gave up 7 bases and J gave up 7 bases, with 11 bases separating them. The CDR3 contains 11 residues. This CDR3 reads CSEHLGNEQFF. The CDR3 DNA is TGCAGCGAACACCTGGGGAATGAGCAGTTCTTC.

This clonotype was recorded a few times. The rearrangement joins TRBV7-8 to TRBJ2-7; D tentatively fits TRBD1 or TRBD2 (5 bases each). Trimming took off 8 bases at V and 7 bases at J, with 18 bases between the two ends. Germline CDR1 reads SGHVS; CDR2 reads FQNEAQ. The CDR3 is made up of 13 amino acids. The CDR3 spells CASLATLEGEQYF. CDR3 coding DNA: TGTGCCAGCCTCGCTACTCTCGAGGGGGAGCAGTACTTC.

This clonotype was seen only a few times. CDR3 protein: CASSIPNGAEAFF. CDR3 sequence (DNA): TGTGCCAGTAGTATCCCCAACGGGGCAGAAGCTTTCTTT. This rearrangement joins TRBV19 to TRBJ1-1, with D perhaps matching TRBD1 (5 bases). Trimming took 3 bases from V and 8 from J, leaving 13 bases between them. The CDR3 extends over 13 amino acids. Germline assignment: CDR1 LNHDA and CDR2 SQIVND (reference sequence).

The gene calls are TRBV9 and TRBJ2-7; a weak D match, TRBD1 (5 bases). Trimming left V 5 bases short and J 9 bases short, with 21 bases between. The CDR3 runs to 14 residues. The germline gives CDR1 SGDLS, CDR2 YYNGEE. DNA of the CDR3: TGTGCCAGCAGTATCAAGGACCGCCAAGGGGTGCAGTACTTC. It codes for CASSIKDRQGVQYF.